This TCR beta chain was sequenced for a study of blood T cell repertoires in COVID-19. Overall study: Acute and convalescent COVID-19 specimens originated in the United States, Italy and Spain. From T cells, B-cell-depleted T cells, or PBMCs came the material, which was cDNA or gDNA.

Original processing methods: Estimates of nucleated cell counts were drawn from the amplification of reference gene primers. The assay was immunoSEQ multiplex PCR, and TCRdb's table has in-frame clones only and misses some. That table is the source of V, J and clone size, and D and trimming were worked out from the DNA. The sample records some 200,000 clones, approximately 80% being singletons. Germline CDR1 is MNHEY and CDR2 is SMNVEV (reference sequence). The V end was cut by 3 bases, the J end by 10 bases, with 18 bases between. The CDR3 is made up of 14 amino acids. The origin of this receptor is an older woman who had recovered from COVID-19. The chain has TRBV27 and TRBJ1-1; TRBD1 is a possible D gene (6 bases). Sample: peripheral blood. CDR3 loop: CASSLSDSGAGAFF. The CDR3 DNA reads TGTGCCAGCAGTTTGTCAGACTCAGGGGCGGGAGCTTTCTTT.